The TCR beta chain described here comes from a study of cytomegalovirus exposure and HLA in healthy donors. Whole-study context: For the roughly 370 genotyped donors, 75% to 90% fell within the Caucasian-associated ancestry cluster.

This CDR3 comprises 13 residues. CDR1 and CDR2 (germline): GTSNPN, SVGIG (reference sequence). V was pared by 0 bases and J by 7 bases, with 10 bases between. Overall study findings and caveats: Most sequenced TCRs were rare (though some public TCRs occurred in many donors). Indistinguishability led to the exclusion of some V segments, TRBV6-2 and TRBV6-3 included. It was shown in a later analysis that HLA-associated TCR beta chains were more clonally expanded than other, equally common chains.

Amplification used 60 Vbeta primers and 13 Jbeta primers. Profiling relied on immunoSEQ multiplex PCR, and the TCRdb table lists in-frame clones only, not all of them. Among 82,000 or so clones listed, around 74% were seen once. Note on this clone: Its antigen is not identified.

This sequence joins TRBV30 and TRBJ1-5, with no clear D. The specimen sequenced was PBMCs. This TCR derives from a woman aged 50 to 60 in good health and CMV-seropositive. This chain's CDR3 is CAWSVSLGQPQHF. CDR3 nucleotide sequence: TGTGCCTGGAGTGTCTCGCTGGGCCAGCCCCAGCATTTT.